What follows are 28 T cell receptor beta chains derived from one specimen sequenced in a study of control samples from healthy donors and cancer patients. This table comes from immunoSEQ multiplex PCR, and its TCRdb copy is limited to in-frame clones, with some not included. The sample shows roughly 180,000 clones, approximately 94% of them seen only once. The sequenced sample was blood. The source of these receptors is a woman aged 18-35 years in good health.

The V gene is TRBV6-5, the J gene TRBJ2-1, with TRBD1 identical over 9 bases. The CDR3 extends over 14 amino acids. In germline, CDR1 is MNHEY, CDR2 SVGAGI. After removal of 5 bases from V and 5 bases from J, the junction contained 4 bases not matched to a gene. The chain's CDR3 is CASSRQGVHNEQFF. Written as DNA, the CDR3 is TGTGCCAGCAGTCGACAGGGGGTCCACAATGAGCAGTTCTTC.

J is TRBJ1-5 and V is TRBV13; 10 bases fit TRBD1. The V segment lost 3 bases and the J segment 2 bases; nucleotides outside the gene matches: 10. Germline CDR1 and CDR2: PRHDT and FYEKMQ (reference sequence). CDR3 length: 18 residues. The CDR3 reads CASSFGQGESVGNQPQHF. DNA for the CDR3: TGTGCCAGCAGCTTCGGACAGGGGGAGTCGGTAGGCAATCAGCCCCAGCATTTT.

This chain uses TRBV9 with TRBJ2-1, with D hard to call. The V gene's germline CDR1 is SGDLS and CDR2 YYNGEE. CDR3 length: 14 residues. V lost 0 bases and J lost 4, with 8 bases in between. The chain's CDR3 is CASSVGTEYNEQFF. The CDR3 DNA reads TGTGCCAGCAGCGTAGGAACTGAATACAATGAGCAGTTCTTC.

J is TRBJ2-7 and V is TRBV9; 13 bases are a match to TRBD2. This CDR3 has 17 amino acids. CDR1 and CDR2 from the germline V gene are SGDLS and YYNGEE. V lost 2 bases, J lost 5 bases, and 10 bases stayed unmatched. The CDR3 DNA is TGTGCCAGCAGCGTCGGACTAGCGGGAGTTACCCCCCACGAGCAGTACTTC. As protein: CASSVGLAGVTPHEQYF.

In this sample, this clone turned up once. This chain joins TRBV28 and TRBJ2-2, with a possible D match to TRBD2 (6 bases). This CDR3 has 16 amino acids. Trimming cost V 7 bases and J 7 bases, with 22 bases left between them. The germline CDR1 and CDR2 sequences are MDHEN and SYDVKM. Here the CDR3 reads CASTEAGLQRGGELFF. The CDR3 DNA sequence: TGTGCCAGCACCGAAGCGGGCCTTCAGCGCGGCGGGGAGCTGTTTTTT.

The chain employs TRBV6-6 and TRBJ2-5; unclear D gene. The V gene's germline CDR1 is MNHNY and CDR2 SVGAGI (reference sequence). V was cut by 5 bases and J by 4 bases, with 8 bases left in between. The CDR3 runs 12 residues. The CDR3 sequence is CASSRYRETQYF. CDR3 in DNA: TGTGCCAGCAGTCGCTATCGAGAGACCCAGTACTTC.

The chain employs TRBV5-4 and TRBJ1-2, with D maybe TRBD1 (6 bases). The V end was cut by 4 bases, the J end by 4 bases, with 17 bases between. This CDR3 is 15 amino acids long. Germline CDR1 and CDR2: SGHNT and YYREEE (reference sequence). CDR3 region: CASSPEGELGYGYTF. The CDR3 DNA reads TGTGCCAGCAGCCCGGAGGGGGAATTGGGCTATGGCTACACCTTC.

CDR3 nucleotide sequence: TGTGCCAGCTCACCATGGGAGCCGGAGGCGAGGAGGGGCTACACCTTC. This translates into CASSPWEPEARRGYTF. The rearrangement uses TRBV18 and TRBJ1-2; D unresolved. CDR3 length: 16 residues. Per germline, CDR1 KGHSH and CDR2 LQKENI. Trimming shortened V by 2 bases and J by 8 bases, and 21 bases separated the two germline ends. The full variable domain, rest sourced from reference TRBV18 and TRBJ1-2, is NAGVMQNPRHLVRRRGQEARLRCSPMKGHSHVYWYRQLPEEGLKFMVYLQKENIIDESGMPKERFSAEFPKEGPSILRIQQVVRGDSAAYFCASSPWEPEARRGYTFGSGTRLTVV.

V and J are TRBV12-3 or TRBV12-4 and TRBJ1-1, with TRBD1 as a possible D gene (5 bases). V lost 6 bases, J lost 10 bases, and 18 bases lay in between. The CDR3 is 13 residues long. The CDR3 loop is CASSSPAGGTAFF. The CDR3 nucleotides are TGTGCCAGCAGCTCTCCGGCCGGGGGTACAGCTTTCTTT.

In this sample, this clone turned up once. V and J are TRBV11-3 and TRBJ1-2; D perhaps matches TRBD1 (6 bases). The CDR3 runs to 16 residues. Germline lookup yields CDR1 SGHNT and CDR2 YENEEA. The V gene lost 5 bases and the J gene lost 3 bases, with 19 bases spanning the gap. The CDR3 protein is CASSQEGRRGDYGYTF. The CDR3 DNA is TGTGCCAGCAGCCAGGAAGGGCGCAGGGGTGACTATGGCTACACCTTC.

The chain couples TRBV2 to TRBJ1-1; possible D gene TRBD1, 5 bases. Trimming took 8 bases from V and 4 from J, leaving 17 bases between them. CDR3 length: 14 residues. The germline V gene has CDR1 SNHLY and CDR2 FYNNEI. CDR3 sequence reads: CASEWALGGTEAFF. The CDR3 DNA follows: TGTGCCAGCGAGTGGGCCTTGGGGGGCACTGAAGCTTTCTTT.

The chain uses TRBV28 and TRBJ1-1; 8 nucleotides line up with TRBD1. Germline assignment: CDR1 MDHEN and CDR2 SYDVKM. The CDR3 totals 16 residues. V lost 5 bases and J lost 0; bases outside the gene matches: 8. The CDR3 reads CASSLGTGEMNTEAFF. The CDR3 bases are TGTGCCAGCAGTCTCGGGACAGGAGAAATGAACACTGAAGCTTTCTTT.

The chain employs TRBV5-4 and TRBJ1-1; D is perhaps TRBD1 (6 bases). The germline V and J ends were trimmed by 4 bases and 6 bases, with 25 bases remaining between them. This CDR3 has 17 amino acids. Germline CDR1 is SGHNT and CDR2 is YYREEE (reference sequence). The CDR3 DNA follows: TGTGCCAGCAGCCCCGATATGCAGGGGCCGCGTGGCGCTGAAGCTTTCTTT. Its translation: CASSPDMQGPRGAEAFF.

In its sample, this clone was seen once. This chain uses TRBV6-2 or TRBV6-3 with TRBJ2-1; D might be TRBD1 (5 bases). The CDR3 runs to 12 residues. In germline, CDR1 is MNHEY, CDR2 SVGEGT. With 4 bases removed from V and 14 bases from J, the gap between germline ends came to 15 bases. The CDR3 loop reads CASSLGQTTEFF. CDR3 sequence (DNA): TGTGCCAGCAGTTTAGGACAAACAACTGAGTTCTTC.

This chain joins TRBV10-3 and TRBJ2-5; 13 bases map to TRBD2. Losses at the gene ends were 6 bases for V and 3 bases for J; bases not matched to a gene: 7. The CDR3 is 16 residues long. The germline V gene encodes CDR1 ENHRY and CDR2 SYGVKD. Written as DNA, the CDR3 is TGTGCCATCAGCGGACTAGCGGGAGTCAAGGAAGAGACCCAGTACTTC. It specifies CAISGLAGVKEETQYF.

The V and J genes are TRBV10-3 and TRBJ1-1; maybe TRBD1 (5 bases). In germline, CDR1 is ENHRY, CDR2 SYGVKD. This CDR3 has 15 amino acids. The germline V and J ends were trimmed by 0 bases and 9 bases, with 17 bases remaining between them. Written as DNA, the CDR3 is TGTGCCATCAGTGAGTCCTTCGTAGGGGAAAGCAAAGCTTTCTTT. Translation: CAISESFVGESKAFF.

The chain has TRBV5-4 and TRBJ1-3; D unclear. The CDR3 runs to 15 residues. CDR1 and CDR2 from the germline V gene are SGHNT and YYREEE (reference sequence). V shed 0 bases and J shed 5 bases, with 12 bases lying between them. In DNA, the CDR3 is TGTGCCAGCAGCTTGGGAATGGGAGCCAGAAACACCATATATTTT. This codes for CASSLGMGARNTIYF.

V usage is TRBV11-2 and J usage is TRBJ2-1, with D possibly being TRBD2 (6 bases). Trimming cost V 1 base and J 4 bases, with 17 bases left between them. This CDR3 is built from 17 residues. Germline-derived CDR1 and CDR2 are SGHAT and FQNNGV. Here the CDR3 reads CASSLVGGALSYNEQFF. Here the CDR3 DNA reads TGTGCCAGCAGCTTAGTTGGCGGGGCCCTCTCTTACAATGAGCAGTTCTTC. The full variable domain, its missing parts supplied by reference TRBV11-2 and TRBJ2-1, is EAGVAQSPRYKIIEKRQSVAFWCNPISGHATLYWYQQILGQGPKLLIQFQNNGVVDDSQLPKDRFSAERLKGVDSTLKIQPAKLEDSAVYLCASSLVGGALSYNEQFFGPGTRLTVL.

The chain employs TRBV29-1 and TRBJ2-3; 8 nucleotides line up with TRBD1. This CDR3 is built from 13 residues. V gave up 4 bases and J gave up 7 bases; unmatched junction bases: 7. Germline loops: CDR1 SQVTM, CDR2 ANQGSEA. The CDR3 is CSVAVRGRNTQYF. CDR3 sequence (DNA): TGCAGCGTTGCGGTCAGGGGGCGAAATACGCAGTATTTT.

As DNA, the CDR3 is TGTGCCAGCAGTCCGTCCGGGACAGGGAACACTGAAGCTTTCTTT. It is translated as CASSPSGTGNTEAFF. V and J are TRBV6-5 and TRBJ1-1, with 8 bases aligning to TRBD1. V lost 5 bases, J lost 1 base, and 6 bases stayed unmatched. This CDR3 spans 15 amino acids. Germline CDR1 MNHEY, CDR2 SVGAGI.

This chain joins TRBV5-6 and TRBJ2-5; D unclear. Germline V lookup: CDR1 SGHDT, CDR2 YYEEEE. Trimming took 0 bases from V and 2 from J, leaving 8 bases between them. The CDR3 is made up of 14 amino acids. The CDR3 sequence is CASSLVGRQETQYF. CDR3 DNA sequence: TGTGCCAGCAGCTTGGTTGGACGTCAAGAGACCCAGTACTTC.

The J gene is TRBJ2-1, the V gene TRBV19; TRBD1 agrees at 12 bases. Germline lookup yields CDR1 LNHDA and CDR2 SQIVND (reference sequence). The CDR3 has 18 residues. With 7 bases clipped from V and 3 bases from J, the junction kept 13 bases outside the gene matches. CDR3 bases: TGTGCCAGTAAGGGGCTGGGACAGGGGGCCGGGGGCTACAATGAGCAGTTCTTC. This codes for CASKGLGQGAGGYNEQFF.

The rearrangement uses TRBV7-8 and TRBJ2-7; D is unclear. Per the germline V gene, CDR1 is SGHVS and CDR2 is FQNEAQ. The CDR3 totals 13 residues. V gave up 0 bases and J gave up 6 bases, with 9 bases separating them. CDR3 sequence reads: CASSLAPGIEQYF. The CDR3 nucleotides read TGTGCCAGCAGCTTAGCGCCAGGAATCGAGCAGTACTTC.

The V gene is TRBV15, the J gene TRBJ1-1, with D hard to call. This CDR3 region has 15 residues. V dropped 3 bases and J dropped 0 bases, with 11 bases sitting between them. CDR1 is LNHNV and CDR2 is YYDKDF in the germline V gene (reference sequence). The CDR3 region is CATSSRLGLNTEAFF. The CDR3 nucleotides read TGTGCCACCAGCAGTCGACTGGGGTTGAACACTGAAGCTTTCTTT.

This CDR3 is CASSIPLREETQYF. CDR3 DNA sequence: TGTGCCAGTAGTATTCCCCTCAGGGAAGAGACCCAGTACTTC. The chain joins TRBV19 to TRBJ2-5; tentative D call: TRBD1 (5 bases). This CDR3 has 14 amino acids. CDR1 is LNHDA, CDR2 SQIVND, per germline (reference sequence). The V end was cut by 3 bases, the J end by 3 bases, with 11 bases between.

This chain links TRBV11-3 with TRBJ2-3; D is ambiguous. Trimming removed 4 bases from V and 3 bases from J, with 8 bases in between. CDR1 and CDR2 from the germline V gene are SGHNT and YENEEA. CDR3 length: 13 residues. CDR3 residues: CASSWVRTDTQYF. CDR3 nucleotides: TGTGCCAGCAGCTGGGTTAGGACAGATACGCAGTATTTT.

This clone was recorded a few times. V usage is TRBV3-1 (or the pseudogene TRBV3-2) and J usage is TRBJ2-2; D is uncertain. Germline assignment: CDR1 LGHDT and CDR2 YNNKEL (reference sequence). CDR3 size: 13 residues. V lost 3 bases to trimming and J lost 4 bases, with 6 bases between them. CDR3 nucleotide sequence: TGTGCCAGCAGCCACGTGGGCACCGGGGAGCTGTTTTTT. It yields the protein CASSHVGTGELFF.

The chain employs TRBV7-2 and TRBJ2-5; unclear D gene. CDR3 length: 14 amino acids. The ends were cut back, 2 bases at V and 5 bases at J, with 12 bases in the middle. Germline V gene data show CDR1 as SGHTA and CDR2 as FQGNSA. The CDR3 sequence: CASSLLGRAETQYF. The CDR3 nucleotides read TGTGCCAGCAGCTTATTAGGACGGGCGGAGACCCAGTACTTC. Full variable domain (missing parts from reference TRBV7-2 and TRBJ2-5): GAGVSQSPSNKVTEKGKDVELRCDPISGHTALYWYRQSLGQGLEFLIYFQGNSAPDKSGLPSDRFSAERTGGSVSTLTIQRTQQEDSAVYLCASSLLGRAETQYFGPGTRLLVL.